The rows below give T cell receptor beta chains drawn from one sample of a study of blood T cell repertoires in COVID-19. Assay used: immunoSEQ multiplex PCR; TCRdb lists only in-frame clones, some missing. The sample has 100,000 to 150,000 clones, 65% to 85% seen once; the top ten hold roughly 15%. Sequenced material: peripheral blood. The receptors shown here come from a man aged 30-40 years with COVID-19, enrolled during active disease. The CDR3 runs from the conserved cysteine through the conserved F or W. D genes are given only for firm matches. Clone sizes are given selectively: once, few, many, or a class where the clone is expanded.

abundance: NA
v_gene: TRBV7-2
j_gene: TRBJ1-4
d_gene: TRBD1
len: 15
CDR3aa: CASSQQGATNEKLFF
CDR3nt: TGTGCCAGCAGCCAACAGGGGGCAACTAATGAAAAACTGTTTTTT

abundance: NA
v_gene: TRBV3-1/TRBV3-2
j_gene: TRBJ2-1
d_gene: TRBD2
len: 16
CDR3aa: CASRSTSGREYNEQFF
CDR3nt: TGTGCCAGCAGGTCTACTAGCGGGAGGGAATACAATGAGCAGTTCTTC

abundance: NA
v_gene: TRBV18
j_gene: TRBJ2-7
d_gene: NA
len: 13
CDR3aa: CASSPPSRDEQYF
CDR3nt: TGTGCCAGCTCACCACCCAGCCGGGACGAGCAGTACTTC

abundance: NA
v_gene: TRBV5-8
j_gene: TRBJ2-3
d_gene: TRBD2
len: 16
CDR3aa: CASTRGTSGGVGTQYF
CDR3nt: TGTGCCAGCACCCGAGGGACTAGCGGGGGGGTCGGTACGCAGTATTTT

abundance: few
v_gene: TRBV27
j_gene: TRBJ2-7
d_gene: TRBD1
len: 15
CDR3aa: CASSLYPGQGNEQYF
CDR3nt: TGTGCCAGCAGTTTATACCCGGGACAGGGAAACGAGCAGTACTTC

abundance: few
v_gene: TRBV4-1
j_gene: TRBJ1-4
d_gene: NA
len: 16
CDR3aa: CASSRLPAGRSEKLFF
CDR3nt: TGCGCCAGCAGCCGCCTCCCTGCGGGACGAAGTGAAAAACTGTTTTTT

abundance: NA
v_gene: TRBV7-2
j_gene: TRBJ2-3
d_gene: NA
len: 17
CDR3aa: CASSLAGVRGAPLTQYF
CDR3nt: TGTGCCAGCAGCTTAGCTGGAGTACGGGGGGCCCCCCTTACGCAGTATTTT

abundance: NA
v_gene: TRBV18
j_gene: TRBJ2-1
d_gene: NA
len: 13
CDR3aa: CASSPTRDNEQFF
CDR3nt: TGTGCCAGCTCACCTACACGGGACAATGAGCAGTTCTTC

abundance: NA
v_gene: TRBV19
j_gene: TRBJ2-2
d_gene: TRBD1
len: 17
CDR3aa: CASIRVRGNPNTGELFF
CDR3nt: TGTGCCAGTATCAGGGTCAGGGGGAACCCTAACACCGGGGAGCTGTTTTTT

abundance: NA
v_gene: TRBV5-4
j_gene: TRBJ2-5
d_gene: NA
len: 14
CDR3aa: CASSSWTQPETQYF
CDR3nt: TGTGCCAGCAGCAGTTGGACTCAACCGGAGACCCAGTACTTC

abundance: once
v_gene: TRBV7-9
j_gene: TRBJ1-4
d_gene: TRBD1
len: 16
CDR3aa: CASSQMLQGAREKLFF
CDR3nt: TGTGCCAGCAGCCAGATGCTACAGGGGGCTCGGGAAAAACTGTTTTTT

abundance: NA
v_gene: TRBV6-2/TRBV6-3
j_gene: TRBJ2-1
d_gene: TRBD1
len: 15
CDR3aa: CASSSLTGFENEQFF
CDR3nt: TGTGCCAGCAGTTCCTTGACAGGGTTCGAAAATGAGCAGTTCTTC

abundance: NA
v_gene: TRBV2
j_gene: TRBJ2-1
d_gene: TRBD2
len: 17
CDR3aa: CASNIRTSGGVYNEQFF
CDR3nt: TGTGCCAGCAACATACGGACTAGCGGGGGGGTTTACAATGAGCAGTTCTTC

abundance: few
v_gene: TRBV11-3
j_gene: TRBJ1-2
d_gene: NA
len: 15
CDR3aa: CASSLYSDSYLGYTF
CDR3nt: TGTGCCAGCAGCCTCTATAGTGACAGCTACCTTGGCTACACCTTC

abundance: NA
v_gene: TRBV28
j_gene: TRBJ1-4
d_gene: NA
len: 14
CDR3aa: CASSRPGGDEKLFF
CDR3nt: TGTGCCAGCAGTCGCCCCGGAGGGGATGAAAAACTGTTTTTT

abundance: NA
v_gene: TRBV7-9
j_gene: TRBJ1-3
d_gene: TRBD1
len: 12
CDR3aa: CASSFVTGSSNF
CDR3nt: TGTGCCAGCAGCTTCGTGACAGGGTCCTCGAATTTT

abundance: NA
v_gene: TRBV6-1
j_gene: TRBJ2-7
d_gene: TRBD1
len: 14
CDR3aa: CASSEFQGAWEQYF
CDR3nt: TGTGCCAGCAGTGAATTTCAGGGGGCGTGGGAGCAGTACTTC

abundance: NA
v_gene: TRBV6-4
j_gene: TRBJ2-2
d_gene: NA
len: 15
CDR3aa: CASSPDGLNTGELFF
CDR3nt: TGTGCCAGCAGTCCGGACGGACTTAACACCGGGGAGCTGTTTTTT

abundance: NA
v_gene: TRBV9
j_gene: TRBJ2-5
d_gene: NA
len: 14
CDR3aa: CASSVAPQEETQYF
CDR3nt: TGTGCCAGCAGCGTAGCTCCACAAGAAGAGACCCAGTACTTC

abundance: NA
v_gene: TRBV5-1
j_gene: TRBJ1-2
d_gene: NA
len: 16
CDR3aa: CASSSLVTGLNYGYTF
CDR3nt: TGCGCCAGCAGCTCGTTAGTGACAGGCCTAAACTATGGCTACACCTTC

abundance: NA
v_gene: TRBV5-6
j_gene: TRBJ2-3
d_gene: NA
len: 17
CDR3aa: CASSSGLAGKDTDTQYF
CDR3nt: TGTGCCAGCAGCTCAGGTCTAGCCGGGAAGGACACAGATACGCAGTATTTT

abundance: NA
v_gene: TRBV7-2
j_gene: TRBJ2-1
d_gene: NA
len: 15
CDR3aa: CASSPTVLLFNEQFF
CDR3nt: TGTGCCAGCAGCCCAACGGTACTTCTCTTCAATGAGCAGTTCTTC

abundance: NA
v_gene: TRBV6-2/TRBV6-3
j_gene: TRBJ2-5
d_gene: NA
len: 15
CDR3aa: CASSYSGGGSETQYF
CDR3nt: TGTGCCAGCAGTTACTCCGGGGGAGGATCAGAGACCCAGTACTTC

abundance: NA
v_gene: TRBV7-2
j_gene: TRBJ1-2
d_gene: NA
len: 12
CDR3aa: CASSFTDSGYTF
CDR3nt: TGTGCCAGCAGCTTCACTGACAGTGGCTACACCTTC

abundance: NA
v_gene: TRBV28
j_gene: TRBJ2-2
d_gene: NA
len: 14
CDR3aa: CASSRLTVTGELFF
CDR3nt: TGTGCCAGCAGTCGCTTAACAGTCACCGGGGAGCTGTTTTTT

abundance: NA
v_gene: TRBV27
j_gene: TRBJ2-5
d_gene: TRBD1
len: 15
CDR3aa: CASSSIGQEMETQYF
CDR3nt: TGTGCCAGCAGCTCTATCGGACAGGAGATGGAGACCCAGTACTTC

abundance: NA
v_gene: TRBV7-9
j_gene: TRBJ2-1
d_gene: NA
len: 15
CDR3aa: CASSLYQGIYNEQFF
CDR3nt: TGTGCCAGCAGCTTATATCAGGGGATATACAATGAGCAGTTCTTC

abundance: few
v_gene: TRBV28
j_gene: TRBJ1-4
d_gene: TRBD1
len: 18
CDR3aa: CASRGGGTYRGRNEKLFF
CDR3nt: TGTGCCAGCAGAGGAGGGGGAACCTACAGGGGGCGGAATGAAAAACTGTTTTTT

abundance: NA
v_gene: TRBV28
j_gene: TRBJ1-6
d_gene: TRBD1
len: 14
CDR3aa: CASAGQGEGSPLHF
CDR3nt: TGTGCCAGCGCCGGACAGGGGGAGGGTTCACCCCTCCACTTT

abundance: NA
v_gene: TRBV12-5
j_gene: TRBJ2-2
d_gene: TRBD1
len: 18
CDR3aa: CASGLPRADRGVTGELFF
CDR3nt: TGTGCTAGTGGTTTGCCTCGAGCGGACAGGGGTGTCACCGGGGAGCTGTTTTTT

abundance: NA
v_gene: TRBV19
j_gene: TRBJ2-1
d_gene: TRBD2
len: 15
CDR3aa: CASTLTSSSYNEQFF
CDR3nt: TGTGCCAGTACCTTGACTAGCAGCTCCTACAATGAGCAGTTCTTC

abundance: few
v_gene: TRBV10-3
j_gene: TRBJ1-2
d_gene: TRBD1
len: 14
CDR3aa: CAIRPGQLNYGYTF
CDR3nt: TGTGCCATCAGGCCGGGACAGCTGAACTATGGCTACACCTTC

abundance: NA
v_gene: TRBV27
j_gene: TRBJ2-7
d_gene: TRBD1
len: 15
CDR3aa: CASSTRTGSSYEQYF
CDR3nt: TGTGCCAGCAGTACGAGGACAGGGTCTTCCTACGAGCAGTACTTC

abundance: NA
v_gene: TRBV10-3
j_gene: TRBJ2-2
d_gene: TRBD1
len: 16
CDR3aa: CAINKDRGPNTGELFF
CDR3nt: TGTGCCATCAATAAGGACAGGGGGCCGAACACCGGGGAGCTGTTTTTT

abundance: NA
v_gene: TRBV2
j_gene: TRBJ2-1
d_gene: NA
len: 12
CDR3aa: CASQAGYNEQFF
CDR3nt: TGTGCCAGCCAAGCCGGGTACAATGAGCAGTTCTTC

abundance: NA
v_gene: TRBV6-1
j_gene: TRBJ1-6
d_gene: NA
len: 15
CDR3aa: CASSENWSTISPLHF
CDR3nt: TGTGCCAGCAGTGAAAACTGGTCCACTATATCACCCCTCCACTTT

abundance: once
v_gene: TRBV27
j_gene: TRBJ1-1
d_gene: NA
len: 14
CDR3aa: CASSFQARNTEAFF
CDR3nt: TGTGCCAGCAGTTTTCAGGCCAGGAACACTGAAGCTTTCTTT

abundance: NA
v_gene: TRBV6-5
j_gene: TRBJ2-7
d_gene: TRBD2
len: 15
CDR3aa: CASTYELAGPYEQYF
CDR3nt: TGTGCCAGCACTTACGAACTAGCGGGGCCCTACGAGCAGTACTTC

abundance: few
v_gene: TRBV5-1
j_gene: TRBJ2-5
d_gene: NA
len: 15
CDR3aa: CASSNPGTSQETQYF
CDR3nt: TGCGCCAGCAGCAACCCCGGGACAAGTCAAGAGACCCAGTACTTC

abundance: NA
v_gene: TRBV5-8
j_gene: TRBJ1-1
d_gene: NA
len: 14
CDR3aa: CASSLLEGYTEAFF
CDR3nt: TGTGCCAGCAGCTTGCTGGAGGGATACACTGAAGCTTTCTTT

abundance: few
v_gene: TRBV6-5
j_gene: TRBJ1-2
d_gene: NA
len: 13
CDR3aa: CASSYTANYGYTF
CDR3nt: TGTGCCAGCAGTTACACAGCTAACTATGGCTACACCTTC

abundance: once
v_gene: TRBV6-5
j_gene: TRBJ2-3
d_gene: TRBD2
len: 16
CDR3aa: CASSFGLAGGADTQYF
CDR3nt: TGTGCCAGCAGTTTCGGACTAGCGGGGGGGGCAGATACGCAGTATTTT

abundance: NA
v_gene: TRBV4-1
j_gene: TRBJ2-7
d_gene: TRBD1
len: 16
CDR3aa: CASSAGTGSVGYEQYF
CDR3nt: TGCGCCAGCAGCGCGGGGACAGGATCTGTAGGCTACGAGCAGTACTTC

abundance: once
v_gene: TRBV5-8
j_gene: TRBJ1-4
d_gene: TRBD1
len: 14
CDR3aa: CASSSQGEGEKLFF
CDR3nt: TGTGCCAGCAGCTCCCAGGGGGAAGGGGAAAAACTGTTTTTT

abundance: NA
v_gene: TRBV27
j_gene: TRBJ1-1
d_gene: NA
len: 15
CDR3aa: CAIKTQGYNYTEAFF
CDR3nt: TGTGCCATTAAAACCCAGGGATATAATTACACTGAAGCTTTCTTT

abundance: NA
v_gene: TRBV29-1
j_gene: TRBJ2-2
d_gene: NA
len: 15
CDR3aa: CSVPSPGLNTGELFF
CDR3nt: TGCAGCGTTCCAAGCCCGGGACTGAACACCGGGGAGCTGTTTTTT

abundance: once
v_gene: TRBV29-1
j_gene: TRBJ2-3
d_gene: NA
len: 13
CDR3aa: CSVDGPGTDTQYF
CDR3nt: TGCAGCGTTGATGGGCCTGGCACAGATACGCAGTATTTT

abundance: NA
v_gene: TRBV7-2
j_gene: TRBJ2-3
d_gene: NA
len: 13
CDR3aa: CASSISTDYEQYF
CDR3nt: TGTGCCAGCAGCATATCTACTGATTACGAGCAGTATTTT

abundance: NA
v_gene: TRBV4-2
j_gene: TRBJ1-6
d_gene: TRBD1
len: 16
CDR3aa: CASSQELGQAYSPLHF
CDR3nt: TGTGCCAGCAGCCAAGAGTTGGGACAGGCCTATTCACCCCTCCACTTT

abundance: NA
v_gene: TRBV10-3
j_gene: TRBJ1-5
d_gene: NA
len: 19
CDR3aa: CAISEVWGPRRTSNQPQHF
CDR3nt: TGTGCCATCAGTGAGGTGTGGGGGCCCAGGAGAACTAGCAATCAGCCCCAGCATTTT

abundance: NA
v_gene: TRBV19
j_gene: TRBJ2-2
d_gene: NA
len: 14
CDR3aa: CASILRGNTGELFF
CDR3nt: TGTGCCAGTATCCTCAGGGGTAACACCGGGGAGCTGTTTTTT